This TCR beta chain was captured by sequencing in a study of cytomegalovirus exposure and HLA in healthy donors (dated by TCRdb to about 2017). At the level of the whole study: According to an earlier analysis of 450 to 650 of the donors, about 190 million T cells yielded roughly 100 million unique TCR beta sequences and approximately 300 Gb of sequence data. Donor age, sex, ethnicity and CMV serostatus were compiled together with the repertoire data. The later analysis used no new phenotypic data to find candidate immune exposures, relying instead on TCR beta sequences and their occurrence across donors. A later analysis re-examined previously published TCR beta repertoires from about 700 donors and added high-resolution HLA genotyping to investigate patterns of TCR occurrence. A separate validation cohort of over 95 different subjects was used in addition to the 666-subject first cohort. About 300 gigabases of sequencing data and approximately 93 million unique TCR sequences were included in an early release covering around 650 HLA-typed donors. To predict cytomegalovirus infection status, the study brought together high-throughput TCR immunosequencing, statistical association of individual TCRs with disease status, and machine learning. All discovery cohort repertoires had been generated on a single sequencing platform. In a later genetic analysis, genome-wide SNP genotypes for about 65% of the 666 donors were used, and that subset was treated as a discovery cohort. The T cell repertoires of around 730 subjects were profiled by immunosequencing and related to cytomegalovirus serostatus. Across 300 to 400 genotyped donors of the cohort, an average of roughly 250,000 unique TCR beta nucleotide sequences per donor were sequenced, and around 19% of those sequences were non-productive. In an earlier analysis of more than 550 of the donors, high-throughput TCR beta sequencing was used to judge whether each TCR beta V gene segment behaved as functional or pseudogenic. Several DR-DQ haplotypes were handled as single units for association and clustering because linkage in the cohort was strong. The number of typed donors differed by locus: about 620-640 for A, B, C, DRB1 and DQB1; some 540 for DQA1; around 580 for DPA1; and about 450 for DPB1. Both class I and class II loci were covered by HLA typing, at four-digit resolution. The study aimed to test whether signatures of past pathogen exposure could be identified by cataloging public T cell receptors. Among the roughly 400 genotyped donors, about 83% belonged to the genetic ancestry cluster associated with self-reported Caucasian donors.

CDR1 and CDR2, looked up from the germline V gene, are WSHSY and SAAADI. The CDR3 contains 15 residues, cysteine and phenylalanine counted. The kept DNA is CDR3 alone, 45 bases in frame from the first base. In regard to this clone: Its antigen target is currently unknown. At one boundary the junction diverges from the germline segment, which might be a read error.

Study-wide findings and limitations: In a later genetic analysis, fewer N-insertions in productive TCRs were reported among donors in an Asian-associated ancestry cluster than the roughly 700-donor mean. A later analysis found that most CMV-associated TCR beta chains appeared HLA-restricted, with HLA associations seemingly driven largely by CMV exposure. The sequencing pipeline was judged likely to have produced a cluster of highly shared sequence variants as a technical artifact. Linkage disequilibrium might explain the correlated functional status among segregating V segments, but an unknown experimental factor could not be excluded. When HLA alleles, especially DR and DQ, strongly co-occurred, TCR associations were difficult to assign to individual alleles. Across donors, most TCR sequences were observed very rarely, whereas some public TCRs were present in many individuals. In both the original and validation cohorts, the classifier was reported to diagnose cytomegalovirus status with high specificity and sensitivity. In vitro tests confirmed that a few of the cytomegalovirus-associated TCR beta chains recognize cytomegalovirus antigens. The cohort was sequenced for TCR beta chains only, and without alpha or paired-chain data the features that could be detected were limited. A later genetic analysis associated a missense DCLRE1C variant with V-gene and J-gene trimming of TCR beta chains, and an independent cohort replicated the association. A total of around 150 TCR beta chains were listed by the study as associated with cytomegalovirus. A further reported finding was that TCR beta sequences accurately predicted the HLA-A and HLA-B alleles for most subjects in the first cohort. In a later analysis, the rate of TCR association differed among HLA loci, with DRB1 alleles having the most associated TCRs and HLA-C alleles having the fewest. In an earlier analysis of about 600 of the donors, most TCR beta V segments appeared in productive rearrangements about 90% or about 30% of the time, broadly matching IMGT annotations. Compared with equally common non-associated chains, HLA-associated TCR beta chains in a later analysis were more clonally expanded and had lower generation probabilities. Because counts were too low, more than 15 rarely observed V segments, including chromosome 9 orphons, were left out of the earlier analysis of 500 to 650 of the donors. According to the authors, the approach could potentially be generalized to other disease states and immunological phenotypes. Presence/absence analyses assumed roughly uniform sequencing depth across donors, an assumption that may not hold. The only immune exposure information available for the cohort was CMV serostatus. Some IMGT-functional V segments, including TRBV6-2 and TRBV6-3, could not be told apart with the 87-base-pair reads, so those segments were excluded. Several of the top co-occurrence clusters appeared to be linked to parvovirus B19, influenza, CMV and Epstein-Barr virus, according to a later analysis. HLA typing was unavailable for some donors at each locus, so association tests used only the typed subset. At a false discovery rate of 0.05, a later analysis linked fewer than 20,000 TCR beta sequences to specific HLA alleles.

The cohort consisted of hundreds of healthy bone marrow donors. All cohort members were sampled while nominally healthy, although unrecorded immune exposures were likely present. The donor was CMV seronegative and belonged to the group of 352 seronegative cohort members. A peripheral blood sample was provided by each donor, and peripheral blood mononuclear cells were used for TCR beta sequencing. The Qiagen DNeasy Blood Extraction Kit was used to extract genomic DNA from the blood cell samples. Library method: the immunoSEQ multiplex PCR assay. For the multiplex PCR, a mixture combining 60 forward primers for TCR Vbeta segments and 13 reverse primers for TCR Jbeta segments was used. The CDR3 region of rearranged TCR beta genes was amplified from genomic DNA with a multiplex PCR assay. On the Illumina HiSeq System, the amplified TCR beta libraries were sequenced as 87-base-pair reads. The study's own analysis went as follows. Across the 666 repertoires, a later analysis counted tens of millions of unique TCR beta chains, roughly 11 million of which were shared by at least two donors. Raw reads were error-corrected and collapsed into unique sequences by a nearest-neighbor algorithm in which closely related sequences were merged to remove PCR and sequencing errors. Alignment of CDR3 sequences to IMGT reference sequences was used to assign V, D and J gene segments. For a sequence to be retained, at least a six-nucleotide match to both a V gene segment and a J gene segment was required. A rearrangement counted as productive if the CDR3 had no stop codons and remained in frame with V and J, and every other rearrangement counted as non-productive. CDR3 was defined by IMGT convention, running from the second conserved V-encoded cysteine to the conserved J-encoded phenylalanine. In an earlier analysis of around 540 of the donors, sequences lacking an unambiguous match to a single V gene segment were excluded. An earlier analysis of fewer than 650 of the donors classified V segments as functional when productive rearrangements were above 56.7% and as segregating when the standard deviation between donors was above 5%. A statistical classification framework was developed to diagnose cytomegalovirus status using the catalog of TCR beta chain sequences. In a later analysis, TCR nucleotide sequences were compared against IMGT/GENE-DB human TR gene sequences so that V and J genes could be assigned. A later analysis assigned CDR3 sequences and most-parsimonious VDJ recombination scenarios with the TCRdist pipeline. A later analysis defined each TCR beta chain by its CDR3 amino acid sequence plus V-gene family, and excluded reads lacking a unique V-gene family. In a later analysis, 450 to 600 highly shared, low-generation-probability nucleotide sequences were removed to address suspected cross-contamination and a sequencing artifact. A later analysis calculated a clonal expansion index for each public chain from normalized within-repertoire ranks of inferred template counts. In a later analysis, generation probabilities were computed with a VDJ recombination model fitted to out-of-frame rearrangements, and the resulting probabilities were checked against IGoR. A later analysis scored TCR-TCR, TCR-HLA and TCR-CMV co-occurrence with hypergeometric tests, applying a repertoire-size bias correction to TCR pairs. False discovery rates were estimated in a later analysis by permuting HLA or CMV assignments 20 times. In a later analysis, co-occurring TCRs were grouped using DBSCAN, and TCRdist sequence similarity was added for clustering within HLA-allele-positive subsets. Repertoires with fewer than 30,000 or more than 120,000 public chains, plus five repertoires with anomalous nucleotide sharing, were excluded from co-occurrence clustering. The table was pulled from immuneACCESS by TCRdb, which kept in-frame rearrangements only. Such tables lose some clones; where checked, under half of the loss comes from unresolved V genes, and the rest has no known cause. V, J and clone size derive from that table, while D and trimming were established from the DNA sequence. The sample has under 200,000 clones on record, approximately 80% of them singletons. The top ten hold under 3% of the sample.

Sequenced: PBMCs. The clonotype comes from a woman between 50 and 59 years old in good health and CMV-seronegative. This sequence uses TRBV10-2 and TRBJ1-4; the D gene is unclear. The DNA sequence is as follows: TGCGCCAGCAGAATAGACCCCGCAACTAACGAAAAACTGTTTTTT. Translated, this is CASRIDPATNEKLFF.